This T cell receptor (beta chain) was documented in a study of cytomegalovirus exposure and HLA in healthy donors. Both 60 Vbeta primers and 13 Jbeta primers went into the PCR. Measured with immunoSEQ multiplex PCR; TCRdb has only the in-frame clones, and not every one. Here the sample spans some 180,000 clones, approximately 9.5% being singletons. The CDR3 is 15 residues long. Germline loops: CDR1 LGHNA, CDR2 YNFKEQ. V trimming: 1 base; J trimming: 3 bases; junction bases outside the gene matches: 2. Sequencing input: PBMCs. This chain connects TRBV4-2 to TRBJ2-7, with 11 bases identical to TRBD2. The clonotype comes from a woman aged 30 to 39 in good health and CMV-seropositive. The CDR3 loop reads CASSQAGTSGYEQYF. CDR3 nucleotide sequence: TGTGCCAGCAGCCAAGCAGGGACTAGCGGCTACGAGCAGTACTTC.